The sequence of this TCR beta chain was determined in a study of CD4 and CD8 cells across lung adenocarcinoma regions. TCRdb re-derived calls from the PCR reads in MiXCR, one entry per CDR3 protein. The sample includes around 11,000 distinct CDR3 sequences, about 48% of them seen just once. Per germline, CDR1 MNHEY and CDR2 SVGAGI. This CDR3 has 13 amino acids. V is TRBV6-5 and J is TRBJ2-5; D may be TRBD1 (6 bases). Gene TRBJ2-7 matches the end of the DNA better, so the J call may be wrong. The sequence was collected from a male donor with lung adenocarcinoma. The CD4 and CD8 labels of this study may be unreliable. Sequenced sample: CD4+ T cells from the center of a lung tumor. Here the CDR3 DNA reads TGTGCCAGCAGTTACACAGGGAACCACGAGCAGTACTTC. Its protein product is CASSYTGNHEQYF.